Below, one T cell receptor (beta chain) is given with its context. Its target is unknown. The study ran its PCR with 60 Vbeta and 13 Jbeta primers. This table comes from immunoSEQ multiplex PCR, and its TCRdb copy is limited to in-frame clones, with some not included. This sample has approximately 80,000 clones, with roughly 73% found just once. The source of the sample is a study of cytomegalovirus exposure and HLA in healthy donors. General study findings and limits: A few chains linked to CMV were shown in vitro to be specific for CMV antigens. In an earlier analysis, in some 540 donors, most V segments appeared productive either ~87% or ~30% of the time. Immune exposure information available was restricted to CMV serostatus. A later analysis reported that several of the most significant clusters appeared to be linked to common viral pathogens, among them Epstein-Barr virus.

Trimming took 5 bases from V and 2 from J, leaving 10 bases between them. The germline V gene encodes CDR1 SGHTS and CDR2 YDEGEE. CDR3 length: 13 amino acids. The sequence was collected from a woman aged 40 to 50 in good health and CMV-seropositive. The chain has TRBV5-8 and TRBJ2-5; D uncertain. Sequenced material: PBMCs. The CDR3 reads CASSHAYQETQYF. The CDR3 coding sequence is TGTGCCAGCAGTCATGCCTATCAAGAGACCCAGTACTTC.